The source of this T cell receptor beta chain is a study of T cell responses to AZD1222 COVID-19 vaccine. Here immunoSEQ multiplex PCR was the method, and the copy in TCRdb shows in-frame clones only, minus some. The sample records about 100,000 clones, 86% being singletons. General study results and limits: Vaccine-related CD4 TCRs covered spike, predominating at 160-218 and 743-854.

There are 14 residues in the CDR3. J was trimmed by 7 bases and V by 2 bases; bases with no gene match: 4. CDR1 SEHNR and CDR2 FQNEAQ come from the germline V gene (reference sequence). Notes on this clone: No antigen is known for it.

The rearrangement joins TRBV7-9 to TRBJ1-2, with 10 nucleotides matching TRBD1. Source: peripheral blood, taken on day 0 of AZD1222 vaccination. This clonotype originated in an adult in good health. The CDR3 sequence: CASSLLGTGVGYTF. CDR3 in DNA: TGTGCCAGCAGCTTACTCGGGACAGGGGTTGGCTACACCTTC.